This T cell receptor beta chain is drawn from a study of T cells in localized non-small cell lung cancer. Generated by immunoSEQ multiplex PCR, the TCRdb table keeps only in-frame clones and is missing some. The sample has about 59,000 clones; around 90% are singletons. The germline V gene encodes CDR1 ENHRY and CDR2 SYGVKD. This CDR3 is built from 14 residues. With V trimmed by 8 bases and J by 5 bases, 4 bases remained unmatched. The source of this sequence is a man aged 35-69 years with stage I squamous cell lung carcinoma. The genes are TRBV10-3 and TRBJ2-3, with 13 bases matching TRBD2. The sequencing here drew on peripheral blood, taken before any cancer treatment. The CDR3: CAIQTSGRLDTQYF. CDR3 sequence (DNA): TGTGCCATCCAGACTAGCGGGAGGCTAGATACGCAGTATTTT.